This T cell receptor (beta chain) stems from a study of response to subunit inactivated influenza vaccine. On this clonotype itself: As yet, its antigen is unknown.

Findings of the study overall: The authors put forward the suggestion that each seasonal influenza vaccination may bring in only a limited number of new T cells.

The trim removed 6 bases at V and 1 base at J, leaving 9 bases unmatched. The CDR3 spans 16 residues. The V gene's germline CDR1 is SGHAT and CDR2 FQNNGV. TCRdb ran MiXCR on the RT-PCR reads and lists one entry per CDR3 protein. In the table there are roughly 520,000 distinct CDR3 sequences, approximately 24% of which are singletons. V usage is TRBV11-2 and J usage is TRBJ1-5, with 7 bases that match TRBD1. The TCR originated in a man between 45 and 60 years old who received an inactivated influenza vaccine. The starting material was CD4+ T cells sorted from PBMCs, obtained 5 to 6 days after vaccination. Here the CDR3 DNA reads TGTGCCAGCAGTTTGGGACAGACCTTAAGCAATCAGCCCCAGCATTTT. Translation: CASSLGQTLSNQPQHF.